This is a list of T cell receptor beta chains from one sample in a study of cytomegalovirus exposure and HLA in healthy donors. This table comes from immunoSEQ multiplex PCR, and its TCRdb copy is limited to in-frame clones, with some not included. The sample includes roughly 130,000 clones, approximately 84% of them seen just once. The sample comprised PBMCs. The source of these receptors is a woman in her twenties or thirties in good health and CMV-seronegative. CDR3s include the opening cysteine and the closing phenylalanine or tryptophan. The D gene is left open where the match is weak. Part of the rows lack a size; the others show once, few, many or a class for expanded clones.

CDR3aa | CDR3nt | d_gene | v_gene | abundance | j_gene
CASSLGAETQYF | TGTGCCAGCAGCTTAGGAGCGGAGACCCAGTACTTC | - | TRBV7-2 | - | TRBJ2-5
CASSYGGMNTEAFF | TGTGCCAGCAGTTACGGGGGGATGAACACTGAAGCTTTCTTT | - | TRBV6-5 | once | TRBJ1-1
CASSLDRGVPPLHF | TGCGCCAGCAGCCTAGACCGAGGAGTACCACCCCTCCACTTT | - | TRBV4-1 | - | TRBJ1-6
CAISGSGGSTDTQYF | TGTGCCATCAGCGGATCGGGGGGTAGCACAGATACGCAGTATTTT | TRBD2 | TRBV10-3 | - | TRBJ2-3
CASTGLPGAGANVLTF | TGTGCCAGTACTGGCCTGCCGGGTGCTGGGGCCAACGTCCTGACTTTC | - | TRBV19 | - | TRBJ2-6
CASSFRGLSYNEQFF | TGTGCCAGCAGCTTCAGGGGGCTGTCCTACAATGAGCAGTTCTTC | TRBD1 | TRBV5-6 | - | TRBJ2-1
CASGLVRLAGGKNRRFGSYNEQFF | TGTGCTAGTGGTTTGGTACGGTTGGCAGGGGGAAAGAACCGCCGATTTGGCTCCTACAATGAGCAGTTCTTC | TRBD1 | TRBV12-5 | - | TRBJ2-1
CSVRTGTANVLTF | TGCAGCGTGCGGACAGGAACGGCCAACGTCCTGACTTTC | TRBD1 | TRBV29-1 | - | TRBJ2-6
CATSRDSSADNEQFF | TGTGCCACCAGCAGAGATTCAAGCGCGGACAATGAGCAGTTCTTC | - | TRBV15 | - | TRBJ2-1
CASSVHSQPQHF | TGTGCCAGCAGTGTTCATAGTCAGCCCCAGCATTTT | - | TRBV6-1 | - | TRBJ1-5
CSVVGDSYGYTF | TGCAGCGTCGTAGGGGATAGCTATGGCTACACCTTC | - | TRBV29-1 | few | TRBJ1-2
CASSLAGSYNSPLHF | TGCGCCAGCAGCTTAGCAGGCTCCTATAATTCACCCCTCCACTTT | - | TRBV5-1 | few | TRBJ1-6
CASSQATNQAEGNTIYF | TGCGCCAGCAGCCAAGCCACGAATCAGGCAGAAGGAAACACCATATATTTT | - | TRBV4-1 | once | TRBJ1-3
CASSLVFFYQDRANTEAFF | TGTGCCAGCAGCTTAGTTTTTTTTTATCAAGACAGGGCGAACACTGAAGCTTTCTTT | TRBD1 | TRBV7-2 | - | TRBJ1-1
CASSLKDSDNSPLHF | TGCGCCAGCAGCTTGAAAGACAGCGACAATTCACCCCTCCACTTT | - | TRBV5-1 | - | TRBJ1-6
CASSLSLEETQYF | TGTGCCAGCAGCTTGTCGCTTGAGGAGACCCAGTACTTC | - | TRBV5-6 | - | TRBJ2-5
CASSLGQTDTQYF | TGCGCCAGCAGCTTGGGACAGACAGATACGCAGTATTTT | - | TRBV5-1 | - | TRBJ2-3
CASSLGSGETQYF | TGCGCCAGCAGCTTGGGTAGCGGGGAGACCCAGTACTTC | TRBD2 | TRBV5-1 | - | TRBJ2-5
CASSSSHPDNHNQFF | TGTGCCAGCAGCTCAAGCCATCCGGACAACCACAATCAGTTCTTC | - | TRBV5-6 | - | TRBJ2-1
CASSSRPYLRTEAFF | TGTGCCAGCAGCTCTCGGCCCTACCTCAGGACTGAAGCTTTCTTT | - | TRBV9 | - | TRBJ1-1
CASSSWGVPNQPQHF | TGTGCCAGCAGCTCCTGGGGGGTTCCCAATCAGCCCCAGCATTTT | - | TRBV5-6 | - | TRBJ1-5
CASSLDGTNKNIQYF | TGTGCCAGCAGCTTGGACGGGACTAACAAAAACATTCAGTACTTC | TRBD2 | TRBV7-3 | once | TRBJ2-4
CASRQEMNTEAFF | TGTGCCAGCAGACAGGAGATGAACACTGAAGCTTTCTTT | - | TRBV2 | - | TRBJ1-1
CASSGTGGVPFF | TGTGCCAGCAGTGGGACAGGGGGCGTCCCTTTCTTT | TRBD1 | TRBV2 | few | TRBJ1-1